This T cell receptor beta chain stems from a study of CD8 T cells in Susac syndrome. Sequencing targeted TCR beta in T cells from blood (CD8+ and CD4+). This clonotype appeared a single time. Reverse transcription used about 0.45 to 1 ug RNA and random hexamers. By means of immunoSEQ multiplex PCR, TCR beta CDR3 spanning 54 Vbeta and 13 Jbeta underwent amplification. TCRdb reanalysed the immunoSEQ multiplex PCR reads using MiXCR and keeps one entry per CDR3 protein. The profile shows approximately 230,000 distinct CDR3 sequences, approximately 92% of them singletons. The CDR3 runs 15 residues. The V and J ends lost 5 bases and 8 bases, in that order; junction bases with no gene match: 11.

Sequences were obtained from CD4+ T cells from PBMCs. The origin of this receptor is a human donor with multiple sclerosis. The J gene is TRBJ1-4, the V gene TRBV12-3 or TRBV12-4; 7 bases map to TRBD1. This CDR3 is CASSLQTGAGEKLFF. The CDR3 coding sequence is TGTGCCAGCAGTCTCCAAACAGGGGCGGGAGAAAAACTGTTTTTT.